This TCR beta chain stems from a study of T-cell memory formation after mild COVID-19. The overall study: Clustering of TCRs was largely donor specific.

On this clonotype: Its specificity is not known.

Study outcomes and limitations: Pre-infection memory already had some responding clones, implying cross-reactive memory joined.

TCRdb redid the calling of the 5' RACE reads with MiXCR, one entry per CDR3 protein. The repertoire consists of around 250,000 distinct CDR3 sequences, with over 15% occurring once and the leading ten covering around 21%. The TCR comes from a man aged 18-30 years who had mild COVID-19 (a few samples of this study predate the infection). Cell type and time point are not known. The specimen was PBMCs or a T cell subset sorted from them (not recorded which).

CDR3 in DNA: TGTGCCAGCAGTCACGGGACAGGTTCCCAGTATTTT. Its translation: CASSHGTGSQYF. The V gene is TRBV6-5, the J gene TRBJ2-3; TRBD1 matches 8 bases. Germline lookup yields CDR1 MNHEY and CDR2 SVGAGI. V dropped 5 bases and J dropped 12; count of bases not matched to a gene: 7. This CDR3 is 12 amino acids long.